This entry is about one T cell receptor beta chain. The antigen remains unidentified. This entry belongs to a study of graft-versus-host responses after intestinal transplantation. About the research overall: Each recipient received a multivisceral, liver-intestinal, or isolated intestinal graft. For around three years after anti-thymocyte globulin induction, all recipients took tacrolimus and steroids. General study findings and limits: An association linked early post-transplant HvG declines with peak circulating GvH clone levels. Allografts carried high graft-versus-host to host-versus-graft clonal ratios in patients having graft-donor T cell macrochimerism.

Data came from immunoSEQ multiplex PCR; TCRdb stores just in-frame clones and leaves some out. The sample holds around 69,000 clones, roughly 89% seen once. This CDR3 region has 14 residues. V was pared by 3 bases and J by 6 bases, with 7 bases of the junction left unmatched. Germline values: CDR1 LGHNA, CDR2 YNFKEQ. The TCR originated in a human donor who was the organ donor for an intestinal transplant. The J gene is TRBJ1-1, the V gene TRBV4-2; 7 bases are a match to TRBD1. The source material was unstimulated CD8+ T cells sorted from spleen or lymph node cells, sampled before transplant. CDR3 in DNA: TGTGCCAGCAGCCAGAGACAGGGATGGGCTGAAGCTTTCTTT. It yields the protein CASSQRQGWAEAFF.